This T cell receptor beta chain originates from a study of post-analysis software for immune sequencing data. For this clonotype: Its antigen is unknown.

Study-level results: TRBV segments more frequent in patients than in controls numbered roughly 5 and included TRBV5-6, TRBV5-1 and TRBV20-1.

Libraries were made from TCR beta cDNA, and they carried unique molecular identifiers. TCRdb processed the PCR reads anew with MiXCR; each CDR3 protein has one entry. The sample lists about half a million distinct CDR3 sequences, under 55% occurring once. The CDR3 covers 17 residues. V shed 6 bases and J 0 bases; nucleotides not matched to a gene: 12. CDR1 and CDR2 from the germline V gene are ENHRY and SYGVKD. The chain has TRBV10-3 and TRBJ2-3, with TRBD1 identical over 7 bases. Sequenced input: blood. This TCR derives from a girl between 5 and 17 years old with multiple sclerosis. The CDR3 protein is CAISTGTAKPSTDTQYF. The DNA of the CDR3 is TGTGCCATCAGCACCGGGACAGCGAAGCCTAGCACAGATACGCAGTATTTT.